Each of the 24 T cell receptor beta chains below was sequenced from the same sample in a study of cytomegalovirus exposure and HLA in healthy donors. Primers included in the PCR were 60 Vbeta and 13 Jbeta primers. TCRdb's table, derived via immunoSEQ multiplex PCR, lists solely in-frame clones and lacks some. Altogether 140,000 to 150,000 clones are present, 75% to 80% being singletons, with the ten largest covering around 3%. The specimen was PBMCs. The receptors stem from a man aged 35-49 years in good health and CMV-seropositive.

This chain joins TRBV5-5 and TRBJ2-2; D might be TRBD2 (6 bases). The ends were cut back, 3 bases at V and 4 bases at J, with 16 bases in the middle. Per germline, CDR1 SGHKS and CDR2 YYEKEE (reference sequence). The CDR3 extends over 16 amino acids. The CDR3: CASSWRGRAGTGELFF. As DNA, the CDR3 is TGTGCCAGCAGCTGGAGGGGCAGGGCAGGCACCGGGGAGCTGTTTTTT.

The chain has TRBV6-5 and TRBJ2-7, with unresolved D. Per germline, CDR1 MNHEY and CDR2 SVGAGI. Trimming took off 5 bases at V and 1 base at J, with 12 bases between the two ends. This CDR3 is 14 amino acids long. The CDR3 loop is CASSSDPGSYEQYF. The CDR3 nucleotides are TGTGCCAGCAGTAGCGACCCCGGGTCCTACGAGCAGTACTTC.

The V and J genes are TRBV4-1 and TRBJ1-1, with 7 bases that match TRBD1. CDR3 length equals 16 residues. Germline-derived CDR1 and CDR2 are MGHRA and YSYEKL. Trimming at V came to 0 bases and at J to 4 bases, leaving 8 bases not matched to a gene. The CDR3 nucleotides read TGCGCCAGCAGCCAAGATGCCGGACAGGCGGGCACTGAAGCTTTCTTT. Its protein is CASSQDAGQAGTEAFF.

This chain connects TRBV15 to TRBJ2-6; D is possibly TRBD1 (6 bases). Germline lookup yields CDR1 LNHNV and CDR2 YYDKDF (reference sequence). The length of the CDR3 is 21 residues. V lost 5 bases and J 1 base, leaving 27 bases between the germline ends. The CDR3 DNA is TGTGCCACCAGCCTCGACCCCACAGGGTACTCGTCGAGGTCTGGGGCCAACGTCCTGACTTTC. This codes for CATSLDPTGYSSRSGANVLTF.

The chain has TRBV30 and TRBJ1-1; tentative D call: TRBD1 (5 bases). V lost 3 bases and J lost 3, with 8 bases in between. CDR3 length: 12 residues. Per germline, CDR1 GTSNPN and CDR2 SVGIG (reference sequence). The CDR3 DNA is TGTGCCTGGAGCTTGGGGCACACTGAAGCTTTCTTT. Its translation: CAWSLGHTEAFF.

The chain recombines TRBV30 with TRBJ2-7; weak D call: TRBD1 (6 bases). Germline CDR1 GTSNPN, CDR2 SVGIG (reference sequence). Trimming stripped 8 bases from V and 3 bases from J, with 17 bases between. This CDR3 has 13 amino acids. CDR3 residues: CAVIGEDSYEQYF. The CDR3 region has the DNA TGTGCCGTTATTGGAGAGGACAGCTACGAGCAGTACTTC.

The rearrangement joins TRBV6-5 to TRBJ1-4; weak D call: TRBD1 (5 bases). Germline CDR1 reads MNHEY; CDR2 reads SVGAGI. With 4 bases removed from V and 0 bases from J, the gap between germline ends came to 12 bases. The CDR3 contains 16 residues. As DNA, the CDR3 is TGTGCCAGCAGTTCGCCCGACAGAGCAACTAATGAAAAACTGTTTTTT. This codes for CASSSPDRATNEKLFF.

Note on this clone: The same CDR3 also results from other DNA sequences found in this sample. The V call is TRBV9, the J call TRBJ2-1; the D gene is possibly TRBD2 (6 bases). V was cut by 1 base and J by 6 bases, with 14 bases left in between. The CDR3 is made up of 15 amino acids. CDR1 is SGDLS, CDR2 YYNGEE, per germline. For the CDR3, the DNA is TGTGCCAGCAGCGTATCACCGGGAGAGTTCAATGAGCAGTTCTTC. Protein product: CASSVSPGEFNEQFF. The variable domain in full, with the rest retrieved from reference TRBV9 and TRBJ2-1, is DSGVTQTPKHLITATGQRVTLRCSPRSGDLSVYWYQQSLDQGLQFLIQYYNGEERAKGNILERFSAQQFPDLHSELNLSSLELGDSALYFCASSVSPGEFNEQFFGPGTRLTVL.

The gene calls are TRBV4-3 and TRBJ2-7; D remains unclear. The CDR3 consists of 14 residues. The germline gives CDR1 LGHNA, CDR2 YSLEER. Between the trimmed V and J ends, which lost 2 bases and 5 bases, there was a span of 13 bases. CDR3 DNA sequence: TGCGCCAGCAGCCAATCCACCTGGAGCAACGAGCAGTACTTC. Translating gives CASSQSTWSNEQYF.

This clone was found a few times. This rearrangement joins TRBV6-4 to TRBJ1-1; the D is unclear. The CDR3 has 11 amino acids. V gave up 8 bases and J gave up 7 bases, with 11 bases separating them. Germline V gene data show CDR1 as MRHNA and CDR2 as SNTAGT. The CDR3 DNA follows: TGTGCCAGCCCTCTCCCAGGTGAAGCTTTCTTT. Encoded protein: CASPLPGEAFF.

CDR3 residues: CASSLYRAVETQYF. In DNA form, the CDR3 reads TGTGCCAGCAGCTTATACAGGGCAGTGGAGACCCAGTACTTC. This chain uses TRBV7-7 with TRBJ2-5, with D possibly being TRBD1 (6 bases). V dropped 2 bases and J dropped 5 bases, with 12 bases sitting between them. Germline V gene data show CDR1 as SSHAT and CDR2 as FNYEAQ (reference sequence). The CDR3 contains 14 residues.

This clone has only a few counts. This chain links TRBV6-6 with TRBJ2-7, with TRBD1 matching over 10 bases. Germline-derived CDR1 and CDR2 are MNHNY and SVGAGI (reference sequence). The CDR3 is 15 residues long. J was trimmed by 5 bases and V by 4 bases; bases with no gene match: 8. CDR3 in DNA: TGTGCCAGCAGTTCTATAGGACAGGGGGGGCACGAGCAGTACTTC. Protein sequence: CASSSIGQGGHEQYF.

This chain uses TRBV7-2 with TRBJ2-5, with a weak D call TRBD2 (6 bases). V dropped 5 bases and J dropped 3 bases, with 10 bases sitting between them. The germline V gene has CDR1 SGHTA and CDR2 FQGNSA. The CDR3 has 13 residues. This CDR3 reads CASSPREEETQYF. The CDR3 coding sequence is TGTGCCAGCAGCCCGAGGGAGGAAGAGACCCAGTACTTC.

The V and J genes are TRBV7-3 and TRBJ1-3; the match to TRBD1 covers 8 bases. Per germline, CDR1 SGHTA and CDR2 FQGTGA. Germline trimming cut 5 bases from V and 2 bases from J; bases unmatched to any gene: 5. This CDR3 has 15 residues. CDR3 amino acids: CASSLTGGAGNTIYF. The CDR3 DNA reads as TGTGCCAGCAGCCTTACAGGGGGAGCTGGAAACACCATATATTTT.

The chain uses TRBV15 and TRBJ2-1; 8 bases map to TRBD1. With 0 bases clipped from V and 3 bases from J, the junction kept 4 bases outside the gene matches. Per germline, CDR1 LNHNV and CDR2 YYDKDF (reference sequence). This CDR3 contains 16 residues. CDR3 residues: CATSRDITGGYNEQFF. CDR3 DNA: TGTGCCACCAGCAGAGATATAACAGGGGGCTACAATGAGCAGTTCTTC. The full variable domain, with the rest looked up from reference TRBV15 and TRBJ2-1, is DAMVIQNPRYQVTQFGKPVTLSCSQTLNHNVMYWYQQKSSQAPKLLFHYYDKDFNNEADTPDNFQSRRPNTSFCFLDIRSPGLGDTAMYLCATSRDITGGYNEQFFGPGTRLTVL.

This chain joins TRBV30 and TRBJ1-1, with a tentative D call TRBD1 (6 bases). This CDR3 region has 12 residues. The V and J ends lost 2 bases and 11 bases respectively, with 15 bases between them. Germline V lookup: CDR1 GTSNPN, CDR2 SVGIG (reference sequence). The CDR3 spells CAWSSQTGEAFF. CDR3 DNA sequence: TGTGCCTGGAGTAGTCAGACAGGTGAGGCTTTCTTT. Full variable domain (remainder filled in from reference TRBV30 and TRBJ1-1): SQTIHQWPATLVQPVGSPLSLECTVEGTSNPNLYWYRQAAGRGLQLLFYSVGIGQISSEVPQNLSASRPQDRQFILSSKKLLLSDSGFYLCAWSSQTGEAFFGQGTRLTVV.

The V and J genes are TRBV5-1 and TRBJ1-1; TRBD1 aligns across 10 bases. V lost 4 bases, J lost 6 bases, and 3 bases stayed unmatched. Germline CDR1 reads SGHRS; CDR2 reads YFSETQ. The CDR3 consists of 13 residues. CDR3 loop: CASSKTGGAEAFF. CDR3 DNA sequence: TGCGCCAGCAGCAAGACAGGGGGCGCTGAAGCTTTCTTT.

This sequence joins TRBV19 and TRBJ2-5; the D is unclear. The CDR3 is made up of 13 amino acids. Per the germline V gene, CDR1 is LNHDA and CDR2 is SQIVND (reference sequence). V lost 10 bases and J lost 1, with 13 bases in between. The CDR3 nucleotides are TGTGCCACCTCGACTGCTGCCCAAGAGACCCAGTACTTC. The encoded protein is CATSTAAQETQYF.

The chain links TRBV27 to TRBJ2-1; 7 nucleotides match TRBD2. V lost 0 bases and J lost 3; bases outside the gene matches: 2. The CDR3 is 15 amino acids. Germline V gene data show CDR1 as MNHEY and CDR2 as SMNVEV (reference sequence). CDR3 residues: CASSLSGGFYNEQFF. Here the CDR3 DNA reads TGTGCCAGCAGTTTATCGGGAGGGTTCTACAATGAGCAGTTCTTC.

The rearrangement links TRBV27 to TRBJ1-1; 7 nucleotides align to TRBD1. Unmatched junction bases numbered 3, after V lost 2 bases and J lost 0 bases. This CDR3 spans 15 amino acids. The germline CDR1 and CDR2 sequences are MNHEY and SMNVEV (reference sequence). In DNA, the CDR3 is TGTGCCAGCAGTTTACCGGGACAGATGAACACTGAAGCTTTCTTT. This sequence encodes CASSLPGQMNTEAFF.

The gene calls are TRBV7-7 and TRBJ2-2; D is perhaps TRBD1 (6 bases). CDR1 is SSHAT and CDR2 is FNYEAQ in the germline V gene (reference sequence). V shed 1 base and J shed 0 bases, with 9 bases lying between them. The CDR3 is made up of 16 amino acids. The DNA for the CDR3 is TGTGCCAGCAGCTTAGAGACAGGAGCGAACACCGGGGAGCTGTTTTTT. As protein: CASSLETGANTGELFF.

In its sample, this clone was seen a few times. The V gene is TRBV6-5, the J gene TRBJ1-2, with D maybe TRBD1 (6 bases). The CDR3 length is 15 residues. The V end lost 9 bases, the J end lost 2 bases, and 19 bases lay between the germline ends. Germline V gene data show CDR1 as MNHEY and CDR2 as SVGAGI. CDR3 amino acids: CASRPSGQQNYGYTF. DNA of the CDR3: TGTGCCAGTCGACCGTCGGGACAACAGAACTATGGCTACACCTTC.

This rearrangement joins TRBV6-1 to TRBJ2-1; no clear D gene. Germline V lookup: CDR1 MNHNS, CDR2 SASEGT. V was pared by 7 bases and J by 8 bases, with 6 bases between. The CDR3 runs to 10 residues. The CDR3 spells CASISDEQFF. Written as DNA, the CDR3 is TGTGCCAGCATCTCGGATGAGCAGTTCTTC.

V gene TRBV7-8 combines with J gene TRBJ1-4, with D hard to call. Germline assignment: CDR1 SGHVS and CDR2 FQNEAQ. The ends were cut back, 5 bases at V and 1 base at J, with 23 bases in the middle. The CDR3 spans 19 residues. The CDR3 is CASSPLRGGWWKTNEKLFF. The CDR3 DNA reads TGTGCCAGCAGCCCCCTAAGAGGCGGTTGGTGGAAAACTAATGAAAAACTGTTTTTT.